These 20 T cell receptor beta chains came from one sample sequenced in a study of T cell responses to AZD1222 COVID-19 vaccine (dated by TCRdb to the early 2020s). The time point label, as the study defines it: baseline before first vaccination. Receptors were amplified or captured by the immunoSEQ multiplex PCR assay. TCRdb limited this immuneACCESS table to in-frame rearrangements with V and J called. A share of clones is missing; checked studies link under half to unresolved V genes, and the rest is unexplained. Counted in this sample were 85,000 to 130,000 clones; about 86% of them appeared once. The top ten constitute about 3% of the sample. This sample comprised peripheral blood, obtained on day 0 of AZD1222 vaccination. Receptor source: an adult in good health.

CDR3 region: CASSFAGQRTHQPQHF. CDR3 nucleotide sequence: TGTGCCAGCAGCTTCGCTGGACAGCGGACACATCAGCCCCAGCATTTT. The V and J genes are TRBV7-2 and TRBJ1-5; a weak D match, TRBD1 (6 bases). The germline V gene has CDR1 SGHTA and CDR2 FQGNSA. V lost 3 bases and J 5 bases, leaving 17 bases between the germline ends. The CDR3 is 16 amino acids.

This chain joins TRBV15 and TRBJ1-5; 8 bases match TRBD1. The germline V gene encodes CDR1 LNHNV and CDR2 YYDKDF (reference sequence). The CDR3 is 15 residues long. The trim removed 0 bases at V and 7 bases at J, leaving 5 bases unmatched. The CDR3 here is CATSREYRGEQPQHF. The CDR3 DNA is TGTGCCACCAGCAGAGAGTACAGGGGGGAACAGCCCCAGCATTTT.

This clone was seen more than once but under ten times. The chain recombines TRBV7-2 with TRBJ1-4; TRBD1 might be the D (5 bases). Trimming removed 5 bases from V and 4 bases from J, with 11 bases in between. The CDR3 runs 14 residues. Germline loops: CDR1 SGHTA, CDR2 FQGNSA. CDR3 coding DNA: TGTGCCAGCAGCCAGGGAGGGAGTAATGAAAAACTGTTTTTT. Protein sequence: CASSQGGSNEKLFF.

This chain uses TRBV6-2 or TRBV6-3 with TRBJ1-1; D remains ambiguous. V lost 4 bases and J lost 4, with 4 bases in between. CDR3 length: 11 amino acids. The germline gives CDR1 MNHEY, CDR2 SVGEGT. The CDR3 protein is CASSSTTEAFF. The CDR3 DNA sequence: TGTGCCAGCAGTTCCACCACTGAAGCTTTCTTT.

CDR3 sequence (DNA): TGCAGTGCTAGTTTGGGGCGAAGCAATCAGCCCCAGCATTTT. Its protein is CSASLGRSNQPQHF. This rearrangement joins TRBV20-1 to TRBJ1-5, with TRBD1 as a possible D gene (5 bases). Germline V lookup: CDR1 DFQATT, CDR2 SNEGSKA (reference sequence). CDR3 length equals 14 residues. V was pared by 3 bases and J by 1 base, with 10 bases between.

This chain joins TRBV19 and TRBJ1-1; possible D gene TRBD1, 6 bases. This CDR3 has 18 residues. V lost 3 bases and J lost 2, with 22 bases in between. Germline V gene lookup returns CDR1 LNHDA and CDR2 SQIVND (reference sequence). CDR3 DNA sequence: TGTGCCAGTAGTATTAGTGGGGGCGCAGGGCGACCAAACACTGAAGCTTTCTTT. It translates to CASSISGGAGRPNTEAFF. Based on the CDR3 plus reference TRBV19 and TRBJ1-1, the full variable domain is DGGITQSPKYLFRKEGQNVTLSCEQNLNHDAMYWYRQDPGQGLRLIYYSQIVNDFQKGDIAEGYSVSREKKESFPLTVTSAQKNPTAFYLCASSISGGAGRPNTEAFFGQGTRLTVV.

The chain employs TRBV4-1 and TRBJ2-5, with D unclear. Germline CDR1 is MGHRA and CDR2 is YSYEKL. The CDR3 extends over 13 amino acids. The V and J ends lost 1 base and 5 bases respectively, with 8 bases between them. The CDR3 sequence: CASSQALMETQYF. As DNA, the CDR3 is TGCGCCAGCAGCCAAGCCCTGATGGAGACCCAGTACTTC.

The chain couples TRBV4-1 to TRBJ1-4, with TRBD1 matching 8 bases. Germline values: CDR1 MGHRA, CDR2 YSYEKL. The junction had 1 base not matched to a gene; V was cut back by 2 bases and J by 5 bases. This CDR3 has 14 residues. This CDR3 is CASSQTGGNEKLFF. The CDR3 coding sequence is TGCGCCAGCAGCCAAACAGGGGGAAATGAAAAACTGTTTTTT.

J is TRBJ2-1 and V is TRBV6-5, with 8 bases identical to TRBD2. Germline loops: CDR1 MNHEY, CDR2 SVGAGI. V lost 2 bases and J lost 0; bases outside the gene matches: 0. The CDR3 totals 15 residues. CDR3 loop: CASSYGTSSYNEQFF. DNA for the CDR3: TGTGCCAGCAGTTACGGGACTAGCTCCTACAATGAGCAGTTCTTC.

The genes are TRBV29-1 and TRBJ1-4; D possibly corresponds to TRBD1 (5 bases). CDR3 size: 14 residues. Per germline, CDR1 SQVTM and CDR2 ANQGSEA. The germline V and J ends were trimmed by 4 bases and 7 bases, with 16 bases remaining between them. Here the CDR3 reads CSVGRDAGSEKLFF. DNA of the CDR3: TGCAGCGTTGGCCGGGACGCCGGCAGTGAAAAACTGTTTTTT.

The chain joins TRBV9 to TRBJ2-3; 7 bases line up with TRBD1. The V and J ends lost 4 bases and 0 bases, in that order; junction bases with no gene match: 5. The CDR3 extends over 15 amino acids. Per the germline V gene, CDR1 is SGDLS and CDR2 is YYNGEE. CDR3: CASSSRQGSTDTQYF. CDR3 nucleotides: TGTGCCAGCAGCTCGCGACAGGGTAGCACAGATACGCAGTATTTT.

This clone was detected only once. This chain connects TRBV2 to TRBJ1-2; no clear D gene. Per the germline V gene, CDR1 is SNHLY and CDR2 is FYNNEI. Trimming took off 6 bases at V and 2 bases at J, with 22 bases between the two ends. CDR3 length equals 17 residues. CDR3 DNA sequence: TGTGCCAGCAGCGACCCGATGCGACGGAAGATCAACTATGGCTACACCTTC. It specifies CASSDPMRRKINYGYTF.

The J gene is TRBJ1-1, the V gene TRBV6-2 or TRBV6-3, with a tentative D call TRBD1 (5 bases). Trimming stripped 6 bases from V and 0 bases from J, with 14 bases between. CDR1 and CDR2 (germline): MNHEY, SVGEGT. This CDR3 region has 15 residues. The CDR3 spells CASSPHPTVNTEAFF. The CDR3 DNA reads as TGTGCCAGCAGCCCCCACCCGACAGTGAACACTGAAGCTTTCTTT.

The V gene is TRBV7-9, the J gene TRBJ2-1; D is possibly TRBD1 or TRBD2 (5 bases each). Germline assignment: CDR1 SEHNR and CDR2 FQNEAQ (reference sequence). The CDR3 spans 13 residues. V dropped 1 base and J dropped 9 bases, with 10 bases sitting between them. The CDR3 nucleotides read TGTGCCAGCAGCTTAGACACAGGACTTGAGCAGTTCTTC. Translated: CASSLDTGLEQFF.

The rearrangement joins TRBV5-4 to TRBJ2-2; 7 bases align to TRBD1. V gave up 4 bases and J gave up 0 bases; unmatched junction bases: 6. This CDR3 region has 16 residues. The germline V gene encodes CDR1 SGHNT and CDR2 YYREEE (reference sequence). CDR3 protein: CASSRYRGANTGELFF. CDR3 in DNA: TGTGCCAGCAGCCGATACAGGGGAGCGAACACCGGGGAGCTGTTTTTT.

The chain is built from TRBV6-1 and TRBJ2-7, with no clear D. This CDR3 region has 15 residues. V lost 0 bases to trimming and J lost 7 bases, with 16 bases between them. Germline CDR1 is MNHNS and CDR2 is SASEGT. The CDR3 nucleotides read TGTGCCAGCAGTGAAGCGGCGAGACCCTACGGGGAGCAGTACTTC. Amino acids: CASSEAARPYGEQYF.

The chain recombines TRBV30 with TRBJ1-2; D not certain. The germline gives CDR1 GTSNPN, CDR2 SVGIG (reference sequence). Trimming took off 5 bases at V and 8 bases at J, with 21 bases between the two ends. The CDR3 loop spans 14 amino acids. CDR3 coding DNA: TGTGCCTGGCAGCGGTGGACCCCGCCTGCGGGCTACACCTTC. Amino acid sequence: CAWQRWTPPAGYTF. The whole variable domain, remainder taken from reference TRBV30 and TRBJ1-2, is SQTIHQWPATLVQPVGSPLSLECTVEGTSNPNLYWYRQAAGRGLQLLFYSVGIGQISSEVPQNLSASRPQDRQFILSSKKLLLSDSGFYLCAWQRWTPPAGYTFGSGTRLTVV.

This rearrangement joins TRBV5-5 to TRBJ1-1, with a possible D match to TRBD1 (5 bases). Trimming removed 1 base from V and 4 bases from J, with 14 bases in between. CDR1 is SGHKS and CDR2 is YYEKEE in the germline V gene (reference sequence). The CDR3 extends over 15 amino acids. CDR3: CASSLTGGGTTEAFF. CDR3 DNA: TGTGCCAGCAGCTTGACGGGTGGAGGGACCACTGAAGCTTTCTTT.

The genes are TRBV5-1 and TRBJ2-6; D not certain. This CDR3 is built from 15 residues. Trimming took 0 bases from V and 3 from J, leaving 7 bases between them. Germline CDR1 is SGHRS and CDR2 is YFSETQ. CDR3 in DNA: TGCGCCAGCAGCTTGGACGGTGGTGGGGCCAACGTCCTGACTTTC. Protein: CASSLDGGGANVLTF.

The chain employs TRBV15 and TRBJ1-5; D remains unclear. With 1 base removed from V and 9 bases from J, the gap between germline ends came to 13 bases. Germline assignment: CDR1 LNHNV and CDR2 YYDKDF (reference sequence). The CDR3 is 14 amino acids. This CDR3 reads CATSRGGPYGPQHF. The CDR3 nucleotides are TGTGCCACCAGCAGAGGAGGCCCCTATGGGCCCCAGCATTTT. Full variable domain (missing parts from reference TRBV15 and TRBJ1-5): DAMVIQNPRYQVTQFGKPVTLSCSQTLNHNVMYWYQQKSSQAPKLLFHYYDKDFNNEADTPDNFQSRRPNTSFCFLDIRSPGLGDTAMYLCATSRGGPYGPQHFGDGTRLSIL.